The 21 T cell receptor beta chains below all came from one sample that was sequenced in a study of T cell repertoires in cytomegalovirus infection. TCRdb re-derived calls from the reads in MiXCR, one entry per CDR3 protein. The table includes 200,000 to 300,000 distinct CDR3 sequences, roughly 10% detected once. The specimen sequenced was PBMCs. The receptors stem from a human donor in good health (CMV status not recorded). Some clones in this sample may be carry-over from other donors' samples.

The sample holds many counts of this clonotype. CDR3 loop: CASSQQAGVDNEQFF. The CDR3 DNA reads as TGTGCCAGCAGCCAACAAGCGGGAGTTGACAATGAGCAGTTCTTC. This rearrangement joins TRBV7-9 to TRBJ2-1, with 8 bases that match TRBD2. V shed 5 bases and J 5 bases; nucleotides not matched to a gene: 8. CDR1 is SEHNR, CDR2 FQNEAQ, per germline (reference sequence). The CDR3 is 15 residues long.

The table lists this clonotype with a few counts. V is TRBV19 and J is TRBJ1-1; TRBD1 might be the D (5 bases). V lost 7 bases and J lost 4, with 13 bases in between. Germline assignment: CDR1 LNHDA and CDR2 SQIVND (reference sequence). This CDR3 comprises 13 residues. The CDR3 is CASTPRQTTEAFF. DNA of the CDR3: TGTGCCAGTACTCCAAGACAGACCACTGAAGCTTTCTTT.

V gene TRBV12-3 or TRBV12-4 combines with J gene TRBJ2-5, with D unclear. The CDR3 is 14 amino acids. V gave up 8 bases and J gave up 2 bases, with 15 bases separating them. The CDR3 here is CASLCRGLQETQYF. The CDR3, as DNA: TGTGCCAGCCTCTGTAGAGGATTACAAGAGACCCAGTACTTC.

On this clonotype: This may arise from a read error, as a much more abundant clone is one base away. The chain links TRBV4-3 to TRBJ2-1; D is unclear. CDR1 is LGHNA, CDR2 YSLEER, per germline. The V end lost 0 bases, the J end lost 10 bases, and 7 bases lay between the germline ends. The CDR3 contains 12 residues. CDR3 sequence reads: CASSQDTGEQFF. As DNA, the CDR3 is TGCGCCAGCAGCCAAGATACTGGCGAGCAGTTCTTC.

This clonotype was seen repeatedly, ten times or more. The chain employs TRBV7-2 and TRBJ2-3, with a possible D match to TRBD2 (7 bases). Trimming removed 3 bases from V and 5 bases from J, with 12 bases in between. CDR1 and CDR2 (germline): SGHTA, FQGNSA. The length of the CDR3 is 14 residues. CDR3 amino acids: CASSLGGRLDTQYF. In DNA, the CDR3 is TGTGCCAGCAGCTTGGGGGGGCGTCTAGATACGCAGTATTTT.

The chain couples TRBV20-1 to TRBJ1-5, with 7 bases matching TRBD1. J lost 5 bases, V lost 2 bases, and 6 bases had no gene match. Germline-derived CDR1 and CDR2 are DFQATT and SNEGSKA (reference sequence). The CDR3 contains 14 residues. The CDR3 DNA reads as TGCAGTGCTAGATACGACAGGGATGATCAGCCCCAGCATTTT. Protein sequence: CSARYDRDDQPQHF.

This clonotype was seen more than once but under ten times. The rearrangement uses TRBV6-2 or TRBV6-3 and TRBJ2-1; a possible D gene is TRBD2 (6 bases). Germline V lookup: CDR1 MNHEY, CDR2 SVGEGT. This CDR3 has 15 residues. V lost 6 bases, J lost 7 bases, and 19 bases lay in between. The CDR3 DNA reads as TGTGCCAGCAGCTCCTTCGGACTACCCTCGAATGAGCAGTTCTTC. This encodes CASSSFGLPSNEQFF.

This clonotype was observed many times. CDR3 coding DNA: TGTGCCAGCAGCCTCGGGACAGGGGGCTATAATTCACCCCTCCACTTT. Translating gives CASSLGTGGYNSPLHF. The chain links TRBV7-2 to TRBJ1-6; 11 bases map to TRBD1. CDR3 length: 16 residues. Germline-derived CDR1 and CDR2 are SGHTA and FQGNSA. V shed 5 bases and J 3 bases; nucleotides not matched to a gene: 3.

This clonotype was counted many times. The chain links TRBV20-1 to TRBJ1-2; D perhaps matches TRBD1 (6 bases). Germline V gene data show CDR1 as DFQATT and CDR2 as SNEGSKA (reference sequence). The CDR3 has 13 amino acids. The germline V and J ends were trimmed by 4 bases and 3 bases, with 12 bases remaining between them. CDR3 sequence: CSATWNRDYGYTF. CDR3 sequence (DNA): TGCAGTGCTACGTGGAACAGGGACTATGGCTACACCTTC.

This clonotype was counted at least ten times. The chain is built from TRBV6-2 or TRBV6-3 and TRBJ2-2, with a tentative D call TRBD2 (5 bases). This CDR3 is built from 14 residues. Trimming left V 5 bases short and J 6 bases short, with 13 bases between. Germline CDR1 reads MNHEY; CDR2 reads SVGEGT. CDR3 in DNA: TGTGCCAGCAGTCAGGTGGGGAGCGCCGGGGAGCTGTTTTTT. Protein sequence: CASSQVGSAGELFF.

This clonotype came up a few times. The chain carries TRBV20-1 and TRBJ2-1; D may be TRBD1 or TRBD2 (7 bases each). The V end was cut by 5 bases, the J end by 4 bases, with 18 bases between. The CDR3 spans 15 residues. Germline CDR1 and CDR2: DFQATT and SNEGSKA (reference sequence). CDR3: CSAPPLQGGYNEQFF. The CDR3 coding sequence is TGCAGTGCTCCCCCGCTTCAGGGGGGGTACAATGAGCAGTTCTTC.

There are many counts of this clonotype. The chain joins TRBV7-2 to TRBJ2-7; TRBD1 is a possible D gene (6 bases). V was cut by 1 base and J by 7 bases, with 17 bases left in between. Per germline, CDR1 SGHTA and CDR2 FQGNSA. The CDR3 extends over 15 amino acids. The CDR3 DNA sequence: TGTGCCAGCAGCTTAGTTGTTGGGCAGGGGTTGGAGCAGTACTTC. Amino acids: CASSLVVGQGLEQYF.

The rearrangement joins TRBV20-1 to TRBJ2-5, with D perhaps given as TRBD1 or TRBD2 (5 bases each). The CDR3 extends over 13 amino acids. From germline, CDR1 is DFQATT and CDR2 SNEGSKA (reference sequence). With 3 bases removed from V and 1 base from J, the gap between germline ends came to 9 bases. CDR3 DNA: TGCAGTGCTAGGGTTGGGGGCCAAGAGACCCAGTACTTC. This codes for CSARVGGQETQYF.

This clonotype was counted at least ten times. This chain connects TRBV7-2 to TRBJ2-5; D is possibly TRBD2 (5 bases). Between the trimmed V and J ends, which lost 5 bases and 4 bases, there was a span of 14 bases. The CDR3 totals 14 residues. The germline gives CDR1 SGHTA, CDR2 FQGNSA. The CDR3 coding sequence is TGTGCCAGCAGCCTGGACTCGCTTCGAGAGACCCAGTACTTC. Translation: CASSLDSLRETQYF.

This clonotype was detected many times. The chain is built from TRBV25-1 and TRBJ2-7; 8 bases line up with TRBD1. This CDR3 comprises 17 residues. Germline values: CDR1 MGHDK, CDR2 SYGVNS. V shed 5 bases and J 7 bases; nucleotides not matched to a gene: 19. The CDR3 DNA follows: TGTGCCAGCAGTATTCCCCCCCCGGACAGGGAGTGTTGGGAGCAGTACTTC. Translating gives CASSIPPPDRECWEQYF.

This clonotype was seen ten or more times. The chain links TRBV7-2 to TRBJ1-1; D is uncertain. Germline V CDR1 and CDR2: SGHTA, FQGNSA. There are 12 residues in the CDR3. V lost 5 bases to trimming and J lost 8 bases, with 12 bases between them. This chain's CDR3 is CASSATTLEAFF. CDR3 sequence (DNA): TGTGCCAGCAGCGCGACAACCTTAGAAGCTTTCTTT.

This clonotype was observed a handful of times. The gene calls are TRBV20-1 and TRBJ1-3; the D is unclear. The CDR3 is made up of 14 amino acids. V lost 0 bases and J lost 2, with 8 bases in between. Germline-derived CDR1 and CDR2 are DFQATT and SNEGSKA (reference sequence). DNA of the CDR3: TGCAGTGCTAGAGATCCGCAGGCTGGAAACACCATATATTTT. Amino acids: CSARDPQAGNTIYF.

As concerns this clonotype: This could be a read error, since a much larger clone is one nucleotide away. The J gene is TRBJ2-7, the V gene TRBV28; D is undetermined. This CDR3 contains 15 residues. Deletions cut 6 bases from V and 0 bases from J, with 15 bases between. In germline, CDR1 is MDHEN, CDR2 SYDVKM. The CDR3, as DNA: TGTGCCAGCAGCCGACACGGAAGGGACTCCTACGAGCAGTACTTC. As protein: CASSRHGRDSYEQYF.

The V gene is TRBV7-9, the J gene TRBJ1-2; possibly TRBD1 for D (6 bases). The length of the CDR3 is 13 residues. V was clipped by 5 bases and J by 8 bases, with 15 bases between them. CDR1 and CDR2 from the germline V gene are SEHNR and FQNEAQ (reference sequence). CDR3 sequence reads: CASSVRDNQGYTF. The CDR3 nucleotides are TGTGCCAGCAGCGTCCGGGACAATCAAGGCTACACCTTC. Based on the CDR3 plus reference TRBV7-9 and TRBJ1-2, the full variable domain is DTGVSQNPRHKITKRGQNVTFRCDPISEHNRLYWYRQTLGQGPEFLTYFQNEAQLEKSRLLSDRFSAERPKGSFSTLEIQRTEQGDSAMYLCASSVRDNQGYTFGSGTRLTVV.

This clonotype was recorded at least ten times. The chain uses TRBV7-2 and TRBJ2-3; D unresolved. CDR1 and CDR2 (germline): SGHTA, FQGNSA. The CDR3 runs to 15 residues. Trimming took off 1 base at V and 0 bases at J, with 8 bases between the two ends. The CDR3 sequence is CASSLEGLSTDTQYF. The CDR3 DNA follows: TGTGCCAGCAGCTTAGAAGGGCTAAGCACAGATACGCAGTATTTT.

This clonotype was observed a few times. The rearrangement uses TRBV14 and TRBJ1-1; tentatively, D is TRBD1 (5 bases). CDR3 size: 15 residues. The germline V gene has CDR1 SGHDN and CDR2 FVKESK. V lost 1 base and J 4 bases, leaving 13 bases between the germline ends. The CDR3 region has the DNA TGTGCCAGCAGCCAAGTCTGGGGGGGGACCACTGAAGCTTTCTTT. This sequence encodes CASSQVWGGTTEAFF.